Listed below are T cell receptor beta chains from one sample, sequenced in a study of CD8+CD57+ T cells in acquired aplastic anemia. TCRdb used MiXCR to reprocess the reads, holding one entry per CDR3 protein. This sample has about 200,000 distinct CDR3 sequences; 65% occur once, and the top ten carry roughly 50%. The sample comprised sorted CD4+, CD8+, or CD8+CD57+ T cells (not recorded which) from PBMCs. The origin of the receptors is a human donor with aplastic anemia. Both conserved end residues are part of each CDR3. D genes are given only for firm matches. For some rows the clone size is stated as once, few or many, or as a class when expanded; others skip it.

>14|TRBV2|NA|few|TRBJ1-2
CASSPPGQSGGYTF
TGTGCCAGCAGCCCCCCAGGCCAGTCGGGAGGCTACACCTTC
>13|TRBV7-9|NA|few|TRBJ2-7
CASRPEDSYEQYF
TGTGCCAGCAGACCAGAGGACTCCTACGAGCAGTACTTT
>21|TRBV7-3|TRBD2|NA|TRBJ2-7
CASSQYHLSISGGAVSYEQYF
TGTGCCAGCAGCCAATATCACCTGTCGATTAGCGGGGGGGCCGTTTCCTACGAGCAGTACTTC
>13|TRBV29-1|TRBD2|NA|TRBJ2-3
CSGGGGRVDTQYF
TGCAGCGGGGGGGGAGGCCGCGTGGATACGCAGTATTTT
>17|TRBV19|TRBD1|NA|TRBJ2-1
CASSAIRMGQGRNEQFF
TGTGCCAGTAGTGCGATCAGAATGGGACAGGGGAGGAATGAGCAGTTCTTC
>15|TRBV7-2|TRBD2|NA|TRBJ2-3
CASSFGGGFGDTQYF
TGTGCCAGCAGCTTCGGGGGGGGCTTTGGAGATACGCAGTATTTT
>14|TRBV20-1|NA|NA|TRBJ2-7
CSARDAGSDDEQYF
TGCAGTGCTAGAGATGCCGGTTCTGACGACGAGCAGTACTTC
>15|TRBV7-6|NA|NA|TRBJ1-1
CASSSGEGLNTEAFF
TGTGCCAGCAGCTCAGGGGAGGGCCTGAACACTGAAGCTTTCTTT
>15|TRBV3-1|NA|NA|TRBJ1-6
CASSQDGGVGSPLHF
TGTGCCAGCAGCCAAGATGGGGGGGTAGGGTCACCCCTCCACTTT
>11|TRBV12-3/TRBV12-4|NA|few|TRBJ2-1
CASGAYNEQFF
TGTGCCTCGGGGGCCTACAATGAGCAGTTCTTC
>13|TRBV7-2|NA|NA|TRBJ2-1
CASSLVWGDEQFF
TGTGCCAGCAGCTTAGTTTGGGGGGATGAGCAGTTCTTC
>14|TRBV7-9|NA|NA|TRBJ2-7
CASSAGFQLYEQYF
TGTGCCAGCAGCGCCGGGTTTCAACTCTACGAGCAGTACTTC
>12|TRBV20-1|NA|NA|TRBJ1-6
CSASREGFSVHF
TGCAGTGCTTCAAGGGAAGGGTTCTCGGTCCACTTT
>13|TRBV7-9|NA|NA|TRBJ2-7
CASSLAATYEQYF
TGTGCCAGCAGCTTAGCGGCCACCTACGAGCAGTACTTC
>12|TRBV25-1|NA|NA|TRBJ2-1
CASSPYYNEQFF
TGTGCCAGCAGTCCATACTACAATGAGCAGTTCTTC
>18|TRBV28|TRBD2|NA|TRBJ2-3
CSSSFPTLAVGGTDTQYF
TGTTCCAGCAGTTTCCCCACACTAGCGGTTGGGGGCACAGATACGCAGTATTTT
>12|TRBV2|NA|NA|TRBJ1-2
CAGSDGVYGYTF
TGTGCCGGTTCGGACGGTGTCTATGGCTACACCTTC
>12|TRBV29-1|NA|NA|TRBJ2-5
CSAEVYQETQYF
TGCAGCGCCGAGGTGTACCAAGAGACCCAGTACTTC
>14|TRBV27|TRBD1|many|TRBJ1-5
CASSQTGGYQPQHF
TGTGCCAGCAGTCAGACAGGGGGTTATCAGCCCCAGCATTTT
>10|TRBV5-1|NA|NA|TRBJ1-2
CASSLDGYTF
TGCGCCAGCAGCCTAGATGGCTACACCTTC
>15|TRBV6-6|TRBD1|NA|TRBJ2-7
CASSAGQGLFYEQYF
TGTGCCAGCAGCGCGGGACAGGGCTTGTTCTACGAGCAGTACTTC
>13|TRBV2|TRBD1|NA|TRBJ1-1
CASMAGTGKRAFF
TGTGCCAGCATGGCGGGGACAGGGAAGAGAGCTTTCTTT
>14|TRBV19|NA|few|TRBJ2-7
CASSLATESYEQYF
TGTGCCAGTAGCCTCGCCACAGAATCCTACGAGCAGTACTTC
>11|TRBV5-1|NA|many|TRBJ2-7
CASSSGVGQYF
TGCGCCAGCAGCTCTGGGGTCGGGCAGTACTTC
>13|TRBV19|NA|NA|TRBJ1-1
CASSTMLKTEAFF
TGTGCCAGTAGTACTATGTTGAAGACTGAAGCTTTCTTT
>15|TRBV4-1|NA|NA|TRBJ1-1
CASSQDIWGHTEAFF
TGCGCCAGCAGCCAAGATATATGGGGGCACACTGAAGCTTTCTTT
>14|TRBV12-3/TRBV12-4|TRBD1|NA|TRBJ2-2
CATGQGADTGELFF
TGTGCCACGGGACAGGGGGCGGACACCGGGGAGCTGTTTTTT
>14|TRBV5-1|TRBD1|once|TRBJ1-1
CASSLMDRDSQAFF
TGCGCCAGCAGCTTGATGGATCGGGACAGCCAAGCTTTCTTT
>14|TRBV6-2/TRBV6-3|NA|many|TRBJ2-7
CASSSQTAPWEQYF
TGTGCCAGCAGTTCCCAGACAGCGCCTTGGGAGCAGTACTTC
>16|TRBV10-1|TRBD2|NA|TRBJ2-7
CASSEGTSGRIDEQYF
TGCGCCAGCAGTGAGGGGACTAGCGGGAGGATCGACGAGCAGTACTTC
>14|TRBV14|TRBD1|NA|TRBJ2-7
CASSQEGQPYEQYF
TGTGCCAGCAGCCAAGAGGGACAGCCCTACGAGCAGTACTTC
>13|TRBV20-1|TRBD1|NA|TRBJ1-2
CSAGQGADYGYTF
TGCAGTGCTGGACAGGGGGCTGACTATGGCTACACCTTC
>16|TRBV29-1|NA|NA|TRBJ2-1
CSVDLTGTLQRNEQFF
TGCAGCGTTGATTTAACCGGGACTTTGCAGCGGAATGAGCAGTTCTTC
>15|TRBV9|NA|NA|TRBJ2-5
CASSLMLAVQETQYF
TGCGCCAGCAGCTTGATGTTAGCCGTCCAAGAGACCCAGTACTTC
>13|TRBV6-6|TRBD2|NA|TRBJ2-5
CASRGLASETQYF
TGTGCCAGCAGAGGACTAGCTTCAGAGACCCAGTACTTC
>13|TRBV2|NA|few|TRBJ2-1
CASSGIIYNEQFF
TGTGCCAGCAGTGGGATAATCTACAATGAGCAGTTCTTC
>12|TRBV2|TRBD2|NA|TRBJ2-7
CASRGRAYEQYF
TGTGCCAGCAGAGGGAGGGCCTACGAGCAGTACTTC
>14|TRBV7-2|NA|NA|TRBJ1-5
CASSPHPGVDTQHF
TGTGCCAGCAGCCCCCATCCAGGGGTGGATACGCAGCATTTT
>15|TRBV2|TRBD1|NA|TRBJ1-2
CASSEGETGGFGYTF
TGTGCCAGCAGTGAAGGAGAGACAGGGGGCTTTGGCTACACCTTC
>12|TRBV29-1|NA|NA|TRBJ2-1
CSVERGGNEQFF
TGCAGCGTTGAAAGGGGGGGAAATGAGCAGTTCTTC
>16|TRBV7-9|TRBD1|many|TRBJ1-1
CASSFQPQGINTEAFF
TGTGCCAGCAGCTTTCAACCACAGGGGATCAACACTGAAGCTTTCTTT
>15|TRBV29-1|TRBD1|NA|TRBJ1-5
CSVRGGGGEGQPQHF
TGCAGCGTTCGGGGTGGAGGGGGCGAGGGTCAGCCCCAGCATTTT
>17|TRBV14|NA|NA|TRBJ1-2
CASSPTGMGVYNYGYTF
TGTGCCAGCAGCCCCACCGGGATGGGGGTATATAACTATGGCTACACCTTC
>11|TRBV7-3|NA|few|TRBJ2-5
CASSSLETQYF
TGTGCCAGCAGCTCTCTTGAGACCCAGTACTTC
>13|TRBV29-1|TRBD1|NA|TRBJ2-7
CSGGQGDGYEQYF
TGCAGCGGGGGACAGGGGGATGGCTACGAGCAGTACTTC
>14|TRBV20-1|NA|few|TRBJ1-1
CSASKDRPNTEAFF
TGCAGTGCTAGCAAAGACAGGCCAAACACTGAAGCTTTCTTT